Below, 5 T cell receptor beta chains from the same sample are listed, as sequenced in a study of T cells in Graves' hyperthyroidism and ophthalmopathy. Researchers amplified the TCR beta CDR3 regions from RNA transcripts. When the TCR CDR3 underwent first-round RT-PCR, the HTBI primer set was used. In TCRdb, the multiplex PCR reads were re-called with MiXCR into one record per CDR3 protein. Among some 570,000 distinct CDR3 sequences, more than 13% were seen once, and the ten largest hold roughly 6.9%. Sample: blood. These receptors originate from a young woman with Graves' ophthalmopathy.

The chain combines TRBV4-2 with TRBJ2-5; TRBD2 might be the D (5 bases). Trimming removed 3 bases from V and 5 bases from J, with 16 bases in between. Germline loops: CDR1 LGHNA, CDR2 YNFKEQ. The CDR3 spans 15 residues. CDR3 sequence: CASSQGGNSGETQYF. CDR3 nucleotides: TGTGCCAGCAGCCAGGGCGGAAACTCGGGGGAGACCCAGTACTTC.

This clonotype has at least ten counts. The V and J genes are TRBV12-3 or TRBV12-4 and TRBJ2-7, with TRBD1 matching 7 bases. V lost 6 bases and J lost 3; bases outside the gene matches: 5. This CDR3 comprises 13 residues. CDR3 sequence (DNA): TGTGCCAGCAGCACGGACAGGCTCTACGAGCAGTACTTC. Its translation: CASSTDRLYEQYF.

The rearrangement uses TRBV7-9 and TRBJ1-5; 9 nucleotides align to TRBD1. Trimming cost V 3 bases and J 0 bases; bases outside gene matches: 12. There are 19 residues in the CDR3. Germline CDR1 is SEHNR and CDR2 is FQNEAQ (reference sequence). The CDR3 nucleotides read TGTGCCAGCAGCTTGGTGAGGGGGACAGGGCGGTATAGCAATCAGCCCCAGCATTTT. It specifies CASSLVRGTGRYSNQPQHF.

This clonotype was seen only once. The J gene is TRBJ2-1, the V gene TRBV20-1; 8 nucleotides align to TRBD2. There are 14 residues in the CDR3. CDR1 is DFQATT, CDR2 SNEGSKA, per germline (reference sequence). V lost 3 bases, J lost 7 bases, and 8 bases stayed unmatched. Here the CDR3 DNA reads TGCAGTGCTAGCTGGGCGGGAGGCACAAATGAGCAGTTCTTC. This codes for CSASWAGGTNEQFF.

This rearrangement joins TRBV19 to TRBJ1-1, with 8 bases that match TRBD1. The CDR3 consists of 12 residues. Unmatched junction bases numbered 2, after V lost 1 base and J lost 10 bases. In germline, CDR1 is LNHDA, CDR2 SQIVND (reference sequence). DNA of the CDR3: TGTGCCAGTAGTATAGGACAGGGGCGAGCTTTCTTT. Encoded protein: CASSIGQGRAFF.